Below, 16 T cell receptor beta chains from the same sample are listed, as sequenced in a study of spatial heterogeneity in lung cancer. Time point indicated: blood taken at disease recurrence. Researchers sequenced whole RNA taken from tumor, nontumor lung or frozen PBMC without sorting. Via MiXCR, TCRdb re-called the 5' RACE reads, giving one row per CDR3 protein. The table has roughly 9,700 distinct CDR3 sequences, 3% to 4.5% seen once. The material was PBMCs, obtained at recurrence. Every receptor here comes from a female donor with early-stage non-small cell lung cancer.

In its sample, this clonotype was seen many times. With the library built for alpha chains, this beta chain is off target and its frequency is not meaningful. CDR3 coding DNA: TGTGCCAGCTCACGGCCCCAGGGCGGCTACACCTTC. Translation gives CASSRPQGGYTF. The chain joins TRBV18 to TRBJ1-2; a possible D gene is TRBD1 (5 bases). Germline CDR1 is KGHSH and CDR2 is LQKENI. The CDR3 has 12 residues. Between the trimmed V and J ends, which lost 4 bases and 8 bases, there was a span of 11 bases.

Many counts were recorded for this clonotype. Since it is a stray read in a library aimed at alpha chains, this beta chain has a size that is not meaningful. The V gene is TRBV12-3 or TRBV12-4, the J gene TRBJ1-6, with D tentatively TRBD1 (5 bases). CDR3 length: 14 residues. Trimming cost V 3 bases and J 9 bases, with 12 bases left between them. DNA for the CDR3: TGTGCCAGCAGTTTCGGCAGGGAGGGTTCACCCCTCCACTTT. It yields the protein CASSFGREGSPLHF.

By frequency in the sample, this clonotype is medium-sized (0.01 to 0.1%). This beta chain slipped into a library made for alpha chains as a stray read, so its size is not meaningful. This sequence joins TRBV7-8 and TRBJ1-5, with 12 bases identical to TRBD1. With 5 bases clipped from V and 6 bases from J, the junction kept 5 bases outside the gene matches. CDR3 length: 15 residues. Germline V CDR1 and CDR2: SGHVS, FQNEAQ. CDR3 coding DNA: TGTGCCAGCAGCGACCGGGACAGGGGGCGTCAGCCCCAGCATTTT. Translating gives CASSDRDRGRQPQHF.

In its sample, this clonotype was seen many times. This beta chain lies outside the target of a library built for alpha chains; its clone size means little. The gene calls are TRBV27 and TRBJ2-7, with 7 bases matching TRBD2. CDR1 and CDR2 from the germline V gene are MNHEY and SMNVEV (reference sequence). V dropped 0 bases and J dropped 3; count of bases not matched to a gene: 2. The CDR3 totals 14 residues. In nucleotides, the CDR3 is TGTGCCAGCAGTTTATCTGGGGGGGGCTACGAGCAGTACTTC. Its protein is CASSLSGGGYEQYF.

This clonotype was observed at least ten times. The library was prepared for alpha chains; this beta chain is a stray read, so its frequency means little. Here the CDR3 DNA reads TGCAGTGCTAGAGATTCCGGGACAGATTACGAGCAGTACTTC. This sequence encodes CSARDSGTDYEQYF. The chain is built from TRBV20-1 and TRBJ2-7; 7 bases line up with TRBD1. The CDR3 sequence is 14 residues long. CDR1 is DFQATT, CDR2 SNEGSKA, per germline (reference sequence). Trimming at V came to 0 bases and at J to 4 bases, leaving 6 bases not matched to a gene.

There are many counts of this clonotype. With the library built for alpha chains, this beta chain is off target and its frequency is not meaningful. The chain has TRBV7-3 and TRBJ1-5; a possible D gene is TRBD1 (5 bases). Germline V gene sequence: CDR1 SGHTA, CDR2 FQGTGA. V was clipped by 6 bases and J by 6 bases, with 21 bases between them. This CDR3 has 16 residues. CDR3 sequence reads: CASSSSLRARAQPQHF. In DNA form, the CDR3 reads TGTGCCAGCAGTTCTTCTCTCAGGGCCAGAGCTCAGCCCCAGCATTTT.

This clonotype was recorded at least ten times. Because this beta chain is a stray read in a library intended to capture alpha chains, its abundance should not be given much weight. The chain links TRBV27 to TRBJ1-5, with a possible D match to TRBD1 (6 bases). CDR1 MNHEY and CDR2 SMNVEV come from the germline V gene (reference sequence). V was pared by 2 bases and J by 3 bases, with 8 bases between. The CDR3 sequence is 14 residues long. CDR3 in amino acids: CASSLGGHNQPQHF. CDR3 nucleotides: TGTGCCAGCAGTTTAGGGGGGCACAATCAGCCCCAGCATTTT.

This clonotype appeared many times. For a library built for alpha chains, this beta chain is a stray read; little rests on its size. The chain employs TRBV2 and TRBJ2-5, with TRBD1 identical over 8 bases. Germline values: CDR1 SNHLY, CDR2 FYNNEI. With V trimmed by 8 bases and J by 3 bases, 2 bases remained unmatched. The CDR3 is made up of 12 amino acids. CDR3 amino acids: CASDRGKETQYF. The CDR3 bases are TGTGCCAGCGACAGGGGCAAAGAGACCCAGTACTTC.

This clonotype has ten or more counts. This beta chain lies outside the target of a library built for alpha chains; its clone size means little. The V and J genes are TRBV13 and TRBJ2-1; 7 bases fit TRBD2. The length of the CDR3 is 15 residues. Germline values: CDR1 PRHDT, CDR2 FYEKMQ (reference sequence). V lost 5 bases to trimming and J lost 10 bases; unmatched junction nucleotides: 14. The CDR3 sequence is CASSGGTTRSGEQFF. The CDR3 DNA follows: TGTGCCAGCAGCGGGGGGACTACTCGGTCGGGCGAGCAGTTCTTC.

By share, this clonotype ranks as medium-sized. This beta chain is an off-target read within a library intended for alpha chains, so its frequency means little. Written as DNA, the CDR3 is TGCAGTGCTCGACTAGCGGGGGACTCGCAGTTCTTC. Protein: CSARLAGDSQFF. V gene TRBV20-1 combines with J gene TRBJ2-1; 12 positions agree with TRBD2. Germline CDR1 and CDR2: DFQATT and SNEGSKA (reference sequence). Germline trimming cut 5 bases from V and 12 bases from J; bases unmatched to any gene: 5. The CDR3 contains 12 residues.

On this clonotype itself: This beta chain is an unintended read in a library built for alpha chains; its size means little. The chain is built from TRBV3-1 and TRBJ2-2; D uncertain. Trimming pared 6 bases from V and 2 bases from J, leaving 1 base between. Germline CDR1 LGHDT, CDR2 YNNKEL (reference sequence). This CDR3 region has 11 residues. The CDR3 nucleotides are TGTGCCAGCAGAAACACCGGGGAGCTGTTTTTT. Translating gives CASRNTGELFF.

This clonotype was recorded at least ten times. This beta chain represents an off-target read in a library built for alpha chains; its size is of limited meaning. The chain couples TRBV7-6 to TRBJ2-3, with D possibly called TRBD1 or TRBD2 (6 bases each). V lost 5 bases to trimming and J lost 2 bases, with 14 bases between them. CDR1 is SGHVS and CDR2 is FNYEAQ in the germline V gene. This CDR3 region has 15 residues. The CDR3 DNA reads as TGTGCCAGCAGCCCAGAGGGGGGCCTCACAGATACGCAGTATTTT. Protein product: CASSPEGGLTDTQYF.

This clonotype was observed many times. For a library built for alpha chains, this beta chain is a stray read; little rests on its size. V and J are TRBV29-1 and TRBJ1-1; 7 positions match TRBD1. From germline, CDR1 is SQVTM and CDR2 ANQGSEA. The CDR3 runs 14 residues. Trimming at V came to 4 bases and at J to 5 bases, leaving 10 bases not matched to a gene. This chain's CDR3 is CSVGTQGVWTEAFF. The CDR3 DNA sequence: TGCAGCGTTGGTACCCAGGGGGTTTGGACTGAAGCTTTCTTT.

This clonotype was observed at least ten times. This beta chain is an unintended read in a library built for alpha chains; its size means little. CDR3 nucleotides: TGTGCCAGCAGTTCAGTGCTTTTAGCCAAAAACATTCAGTACTTC. Translating gives CASSSVLLAKNIQYF. The chain is built from TRBV7-2 and TRBJ2-4; D gene uncertain. This CDR3 contains 15 residues. The V end lost 6 bases, the J end lost 0 bases, and 12 bases lay between the germline ends. Germline values: CDR1 SGHTA, CDR2 FQGNSA. The entire variable domain, with the rest obtained from reference TRBV7-2 and TRBJ2-4, is as follows: GAGVSQSPSNKVTEKGKDVELRCDPISGHTALYWYRQSLGQGLEFLIYFQGNSAPDKSGLPSDRFSAERTGGSVSTLTIQRTQQEDSAVYLCASSSVLLAKNIQYFGAGTRLSVL.

This clonotype appeared many times. Found in a library prepared for alpha chains, this beta chain is an off-target read, and its abundance has little meaning. The chain uses TRBV5-1 and TRBJ1-3, with D hard to call. Germline-derived CDR1 and CDR2 are SGHRS and YFSETQ. The CDR3 loop spans 14 amino acids. V lost 1 base and J lost 4, with 9 bases in between. This chain's CDR3 is CASSLSASGNTIYF. In DNA, the CDR3 is TGCGCCAGCAGCTTGTCAGCCAGCGGAAACACCATATATTTT.

This clonotype has ten or more counts. Being off target in a library aimed at alpha chains, this beta chain has a size of little meaning. This sequence joins TRBV3-1 and TRBJ2-3; perhaps TRBD2 as D (6 bases). This CDR3 has 16 amino acids. The germline V gene encodes CDR1 LGHDT and CDR2 YNNKEL (reference sequence). Trimming left V 4 bases short and J 3 bases short, with 17 bases between. CDR3 region: CASSPPEGPNTDTQYF. The CDR3 nucleotides read TGTGCCAGCAGCCCCCCGGAGGGGCCTAATACAGATACGCAGTATTTT.